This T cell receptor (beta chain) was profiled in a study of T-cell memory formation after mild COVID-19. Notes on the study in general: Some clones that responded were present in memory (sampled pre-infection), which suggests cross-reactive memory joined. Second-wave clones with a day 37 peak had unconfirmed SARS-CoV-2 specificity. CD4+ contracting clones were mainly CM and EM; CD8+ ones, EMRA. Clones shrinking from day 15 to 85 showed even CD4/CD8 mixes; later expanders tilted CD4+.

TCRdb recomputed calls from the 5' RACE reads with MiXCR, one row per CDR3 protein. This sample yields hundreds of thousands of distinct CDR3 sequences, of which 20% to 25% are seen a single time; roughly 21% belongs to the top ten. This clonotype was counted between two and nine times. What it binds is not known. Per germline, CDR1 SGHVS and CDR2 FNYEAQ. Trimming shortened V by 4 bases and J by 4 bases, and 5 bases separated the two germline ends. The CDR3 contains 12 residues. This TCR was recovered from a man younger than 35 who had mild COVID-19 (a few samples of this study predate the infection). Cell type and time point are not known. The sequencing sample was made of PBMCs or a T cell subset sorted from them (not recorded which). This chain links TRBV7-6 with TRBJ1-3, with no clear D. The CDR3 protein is CASSYQGNTIYF. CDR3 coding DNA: TGTGCCAGCAGCTATCAGGGAAACACCATATATTTT.